The 25 T cell receptor beta chains below all came from one sample that was sequenced in a study of T cells in Graves' hyperthyroidism and ophthalmopathy. It was RNA transcripts that yielded the amplified TCR beta CDR3 regions. Researchers ran a first-round RT-PCR on the TCR CDR3 using the HTBI primer set. A single record per CDR3 protein comes from TCRdb applying MiXCR to the multiplex PCR reads. The top ten clones hold 44% of a sample with about 500,000 distinct CDR3 sequences, roughly 45% of them seen once. Sequencing input: peripheral blood or thyroid tissue (not recorded which). These receptors all stem from an adult woman with Graves' disease, either hyperthyroidism or ophthalmopathy (not recorded which).

This clonotype was observed a few times. The chain employs TRBV6-6 and TRBJ1-6; no definite D call. V lost 2 bases and J lost 10, with 9 bases in between. From germline, CDR1 is MNHNY and CDR2 SVGAGI (reference sequence). The CDR3 is 13 amino acids. In nucleotides, the CDR3 is TGTGCCAGCAGTTACGGTGGTGGGTCACCCCTCCACTTT. Protein sequence: CASSYGGGSPLHF.

This clonotype was observed a few times. V usage is TRBV24-1 and J usage is TRBJ2-7; maybe TRBD2 (5 bases). The germline V gene has CDR1 KGHDR and CDR2 SFDVKD. The CDR3 contains 11 residues. Trimming pared 9 bases from V and 4 bases from J, leaving 9 bases between. The CDR3 protein is CATVGDYEQYF. For the CDR3, the DNA is TGTGCCACCGTGGGAGATTACGAGCAGTACTTC.

The J gene is TRBJ1-6, the V gene TRBV19; D unresolved. The CDR3 is 13 amino acids. Germline V gene lookup returns CDR1 LNHDA and CDR2 SQIVND (reference sequence). V lost 3 bases and J lost 7, with 7 bases in between. CDR3 loop: CASSIERNSPLHF. CDR3 bases: TGTGCCAGTAGTATCGAACGCAATTCACCCCTCCACTTT.

The V call is TRBV7-9, the J call TRBJ2-5, with a tentative D call TRBD1 (5 bases). This CDR3 spans 15 amino acids. V was cut by 3 bases and J by 0 bases, with 11 bases left in between. Germline loops: CDR1 SEHNR, CDR2 FQNEAQ (reference sequence). The CDR3 region is CASSFEQEYQETQYF. As DNA, the CDR3 is TGTGCCAGCAGCTTCGAACAGGAGTACCAAGAGACCCAGTACTTC.

This clonotype was picked up many times. The chain employs TRBV7-2 and TRBJ1-4; no definite D call. The CDR3 contains 14 residues. Trimming removed 3 bases from V and 6 bases from J, with 11 bases in between. Germline V gene sequence: CDR1 SGHTA, CDR2 FQGNSA. As DNA, the CDR3 is TGTGCCAGCAGCTTTAATAGGGTAGATGAAAAACTGTTTTTT. Its protein is CASSFNRVDEKLFF.

This rearrangement joins TRBV7-9 to TRBJ1-5; TRBD1 aligns across 8 bases. V shed 2 bases and J 4 bases; nucleotides not matched to a gene: 7. Germline CDR1 and CDR2: SEHNR and FQNEAQ (reference sequence). The CDR3 contains 16 residues. The CDR3 bases are TGTGCCAGCAGCTTAAGTCGCAGGGGGCGAAATCAGCCCCAGCATTTT. Translation: CASSLSRRGRNQPQHF.

This clonotype occurred many times. The J gene is TRBJ1-1, the V gene TRBV7-8; D gene unclear. The CDR3 loop spans 13 amino acids. V was cut by 4 bases and J by 3 bases, with 9 bases left in between. The germline gives CDR1 SGHVS, CDR2 FQNEAQ. The CDR3 DNA follows: TGTGCCAGCAGCTCCCAATCTTACACTGAAGCTTTCTTT. It is translated as CASSSQSYTEAFF.

Comment on this clonotype: The junction departs from the called germline gene at one end, perhaps through a read error. The rearrangement uses TRBV2 and TRBJ2-6; TRBD1 matches at 10 bases. The CDR3 totals 16 residues. CDR1 SNHLY and CDR2 FYNNEI come from the germline V gene. CDR3 coding DNA: TGTGCCAGCAGTGAAGCGCTTCGGGACAGGGGAAACACTGAAGCTTTC. The encoded protein is CASSEALRDRGNTEAF.

V gene TRBV2 combines with J gene TRBJ2-7; 8 bases fit TRBD1. The CDR3 consists of 13 residues. Germline CDR1 reads SNHLY; CDR2 reads FYNNEI. V was pared by 7 bases and J by 6 bases, with 8 bases of the junction left unmatched. This CDR3 is CASTRTGLSEQYF. CDR3 DNA: TGTGCCAGCACACGGACAGGGTTATCCGAGCAGTACTTC.

The V and J genes are TRBV7-9 and TRBJ1-2; D uncertain. V was trimmed by 5 bases and J by 4 bases, leaving 14 bases between them. The CDR3 length is 14 residues. Germline CDR1 and CDR2: SEHNR and FQNEAQ (reference sequence). For the CDR3, the DNA is TGTGCCAGCAGCCCAAATCGATTCGGCTATGGCTACACCTTC. Protein sequence: CASSPNRFGYGYTF.

Only a few counts were recorded for this clonotype. The chain recombines TRBV20-1 with TRBJ1-1; perhaps TRBD1 as D (5 bases). Germline CDR1 reads DFQATT; CDR2 reads SNEGSKA (reference sequence). V was pared by 1 base and J by 11 bases, with 11 bases between. The CDR3 extends over 11 amino acids. The CDR3 DNA is TGCAGTGCTAGAGGTAGGGGCCCTGCTTTCTTT. This translates into CSARGRGPAFF.

As to this clonotype: Relative to the germline gene, one junction end is altered; a read error may explain this. The chain couples TRBV24-1 to TRBJ1-5, with D possibly being TRBD1 (5 bases). CDR3 length equals 13 residues. Germline values: CDR1 KGHDR, CDR2 SFDVKD. The CDR3 spells CVTSDPGGQPQHF. The DNA of the CDR3 is TGTGTCACCAGTGACCCCGGGGGTCAGCCCCAGCATTTT.

This clonotype was observed a few times. The chain recombines TRBV29-1 with TRBJ1-1; the D gene is possibly TRBD1 (6 bases). V lost 4 bases and J lost 11, with 20 bases in between. The germline V gene has CDR1 SQVTM and CDR2 ANQGSEA. CDR3 length: 13 residues. CDR3 protein: CSVVVQGRGEAFF. The DNA for the CDR3 is TGCAGCGTTGTGGTGCAGGGGAGAGGAGAGGCTTTCTTT.

A few counts support this clonotype. V and J are TRBV25-1 and TRBJ2-5; D gene ambiguous. The CDR3 runs to 13 residues. CDR1 MGHDK and CDR2 SYGVNS come from the germline V gene. The V gene lost 5 bases and the J gene lost 5 bases, with 12 bases spanning the gap. The DNA for the CDR3 is TGTGCCAGCAGTATTGGCGGTGGGGAGACCCAGTACTTC. This codes for CASSIGGGETQYF.

There are many counts of this clonotype. The chain links TRBV11-3 to TRBJ1-1; 9 bases line up with TRBD1. The germline V gene encodes CDR1 SGHNT and CDR2 YENEEA. The V segment lost 2 bases and the J segment 5 bases; nucleotides outside the gene matches: 6. CDR3 length equals 15 residues. The CDR3 here is CASSLSGQGRTEAFF. The CDR3 nucleotides read TGTGCCAGCAGCTTATCAGGACAGGGGCGGACTGAAGCTTTCTTT.

This clonotype was seen a few times. The chain couples TRBV9 to TRBJ1-3, with TRBD1 matching 9 bases. V shed 6 bases, J shed 8 bases, and the junction held 9 bases outside the gene matches. The CDR3 is made up of 14 amino acids. The germline V gene has CDR1 SGDLS and CDR2 YYNGEE. This chain's CDR3 is CASTSGTGLYTIYF. In nucleotides, the CDR3 is TGTGCCAGCACTTCCGGGACAGGGCTCTACACCATATATTTT.

The gene calls are TRBV12-3 or TRBV12-4 and TRBJ1-2, with 7 positions matching TRBD1. V lost 1 base and J lost 8; bases outside the gene matches: 7. The CDR3 is made up of 14 amino acids. For the CDR3, the DNA is TGTGCCAGCAGTTTAGTCCCCGGACAGGCCGGCTACACCTTC. Protein product: CASSLVPGQAGYTF.

This clonotype was detected only a few times. DNA for the CDR3: TGTGCCATCAGAGGGCGGTCTGGGATGAACACTGAAGCTTTCTTT. This sequence encodes CAIRGRSGMNTEAFF. The V and J genes are TRBV10-3 and TRBJ1-1; D call uncertain. V was shortened by 6 bases and J by 0 bases, with 14 bases between the two germline ends. The CDR3 is made up of 15 amino acids. Per the germline V gene, CDR1 is ENHRY and CDR2 is SYGVKD.

This clonotype was seen at least ten times. Just one base apart from a much larger clone, this may be a read error. The missing conserved phenylalanine or tryptophan at the end of this CDR3 makes a read error likely. The chain couples TRBV7-9 to TRBJ2-2; the D gene could be TRBD1 or TRBD2 (7 bases each). V shed 6 bases and J shed 7 bases, with 18 bases lying between them. Per the germline V gene, CDR1 is SEHNR and CDR2 is FQNEAQ (reference sequence). The CDR3 consists of 15 residues. This CDR3 reads CASRGGTAGSGELFL. For the CDR3, the DNA is TGTGCCAGCAGAGGAGGGACAGCGGGAAGCGGGGAGCTGTTTTTG.

The chain recombines TRBV20-1 with TRBJ2-6; perhaps TRBD2 as D (5 bases). CDR3 length: 14 amino acids. V lost 3 bases to trimming and J lost 4 bases, with 10 bases between them. Per germline, CDR1 DFQATT and CDR2 SNEGSKA (reference sequence). Here the CDR3 reads CSAREEEGANVLTF. The CDR3 DNA sequence: TGCAGTGCTAGGGAGGAGGAGGGGGCCAACGTCCTGACTTTC.

This clonotype was recorded once. Its ends do not fully match the called genes, so a read error is possible. The chain has TRBV10-3 and TRBJ2-6; TRBD1 aligns across 10 bases. In germline, CDR1 is ENHRY, CDR2 SYGVKD. This CDR3 comprises 15 residues. CDR3 in DNA: TGCGCCATCAGAGGACAGGGGGCTGGGGCCAACGTCCTGACTTTC. Protein sequence: CAIRGQGAGANVLTF.

The V gene is TRBV20-1, the J gene TRBJ2-5; 9 nucleotides line up with TRBD2. With V trimmed by 6 bases and J by 7 bases, 12 bases remained unmatched. This CDR3 is built from 14 residues. CDR1 is DFQATT, CDR2 SNEGSKA, per germline (reference sequence). The CDR3 protein is CSAEGAGGEATQYF. The DNA for the CDR3 is TGCAGTGCCGAAGGGGCGGGAGGGGAAGCGACCCAGTACTTC.

Only a few counts were recorded for this clonotype. The CDR3 DNA sequence: TGTGCCAGTAGTCCAACGACAGGGGTCGGATCACCCCTCCACTTT. Residues: CASSPTTGVGSPLHF. The chain carries TRBV19 and TRBJ1-6; 8 bases agree with TRBD1. Per the germline V gene, CDR1 is LNHDA and CDR2 is SQIVND (reference sequence). The V segment lost 5 bases and the J segment 10 bases; nucleotides outside the gene matches: 10. This CDR3 spans 15 amino acids.

This sequence joins TRBV11-2 and TRBJ2-7; possible D gene TRBD2, 6 bases. This CDR3 contains 14 residues. The V end lost 5 bases, the J end lost 5 bases, and 16 bases lay between the germline ends. Germline V gene sequence: CDR1 SGHAT, CDR2 FQNNGV. The CDR3 DNA sequence: TGTGCCAGCAGCCTCGACACTTCGGGGGACGAGCAGTACTTC. This codes for CASSLDTSGDEQYF. Together with reference TRBV11-2 and TRBJ2-7, the CDR3 gives the full variable domain: EAGVAQSPRYKIIEKRQSVAFWCNPISGHATLYWYQQILGQGPKLLIQFQNNGVVDDSQLPKDRFSAERLKGVDSTLKIQPAKLEDSAVYLCASSLDTSGDEQYFGPGTRLTVT.

The rearrangement uses TRBV7-9 and TRBJ1-2, with D unresolved. This CDR3 region has 14 residues. Germline CDR1 SEHNR, CDR2 FQNEAQ (reference sequence). Trimming shortened V by 3 bases and J by 4 bases, and 12 bases separated the two germline ends. The CDR3 protein is CASSFGSAFYGYTF. The CDR3 DNA is TGTGCCAGCAGCTTTGGGTCAGCTTTCTATGGCTACACCTTC.